This T cell receptor beta chain was retrieved from a study of cytomegalovirus exposure and HLA in healthy donors. The trim removed 5 bases at V and 1 base at J, leaving 4 bases unmatched. This CDR3 has 15 amino acids. Per the germline V gene, CDR1 is SNHLY and CDR2 is FYNNEI. Separate from the roughly 700-subject first cohort was the roughly 130-subject validation cohort, to which the donors belonged. Generated by immunoSEQ multiplex PCR, the TCRdb table keeps only in-frame clones and is missing some. The table shows 59,000 or so clones, with 80% to 90% occurring only once. Study results and caveats: A few of the chains that were CMV-associated were confirmed in vitro to be specific for CMV antigens. High sensitivity and specificity were reportedly achieved when the classifier diagnosed cytomegalovirus status. The listing of some 170 TCR beta chains classed them as cytomegalovirus-associated.

This clone was picked up one time. Its antigen is currently unknown. The source is a woman aged 18-29 years in good health and CMV-seronegative. Sequencing input: PBMCs. The chain uses TRBV2 and TRBJ1-5; 8 nucleotides line up with TRBD1. DNA for the CDR3: TGTGCCAGCAGTTGGACAGGGAGGAGCAATCAGCCCCAGCATTTT. It specifies CASSWTGRSNQPQHF.